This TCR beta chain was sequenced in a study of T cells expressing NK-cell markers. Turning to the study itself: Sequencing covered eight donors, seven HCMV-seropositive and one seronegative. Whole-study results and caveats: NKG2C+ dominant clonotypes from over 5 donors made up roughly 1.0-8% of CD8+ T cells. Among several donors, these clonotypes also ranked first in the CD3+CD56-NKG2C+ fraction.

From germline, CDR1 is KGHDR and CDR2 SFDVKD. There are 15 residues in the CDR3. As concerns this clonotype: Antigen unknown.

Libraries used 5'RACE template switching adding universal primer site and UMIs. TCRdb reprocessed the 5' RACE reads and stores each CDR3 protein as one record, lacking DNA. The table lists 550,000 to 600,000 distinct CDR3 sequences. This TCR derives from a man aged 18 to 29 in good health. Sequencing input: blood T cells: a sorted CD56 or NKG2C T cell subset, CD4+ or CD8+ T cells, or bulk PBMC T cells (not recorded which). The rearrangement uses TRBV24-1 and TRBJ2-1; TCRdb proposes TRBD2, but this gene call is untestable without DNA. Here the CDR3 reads CATSDFTSGSFEQFF.